The clone carrying this T cell receptor (beta chain) occurred many times. The entry originates in a study of CD8+CD57+ T cells in acquired aplastic anemia. The CDR3 sequence is 12 residues long. The V and J ends lost 4 bases and 3 bases respectively, with 7 bases between them. The germline gives CDR1 LNHDA, CDR2 SQIVND (reference sequence). Those patients picked for sequencing had displayed CD8+CD57+ cell expansion on flow cytometry. No therapy had been given to the patients at the time of blood sampling. Genomic DNA was employed as the template in profiling TCR beta VDJ and CDR3. One entry per CDR3 protein results from TCRdb running MiXCR on the reads. Found here are some 200,000 distinct CDR3 sequences, roughly 53% of them singletons; the top ten hold 15% to 20%.

This chain uses TRBV19 with TRBJ2-7; D unclear. The clonotype was recovered from a human donor with aplastic anemia. The sequenced material came from sorted CD4+, CD8+, or CD8+CD57+ T cells (not recorded which) from PBMCs. The CDR3 nucleotides are TGTGCCAGTAGTACCAACAGCTACGAGCAGTACTTC. Translated: CASSTNSYEQYF.